The 2 T cell receptor beta chains presented below share a single source sample, sequenced in a study of Graves' ophthalmopathy and Graves' hyperthyroidism. The sequenced template was RNA, covering the TCR beta CDR3 region. In the first round, RT-PCR was carried out with HTBI primers, and a multiplex PCR formed the second round. TCRdb passed the multiplex PCR reads through MiXCR, listing each CDR3 protein once. The data show 620,000 or so distinct CDR3 sequences, over 20% seen once. The sample consisted of peripheral blood. The receptors originated from a woman younger than 35 with stable Graves' hyperthyroidism. Some clones in this sample may be carry-over from other donors' samples.

On this clonotype: A much larger clone lies a single base off, so this may be a read error. This chain joins TRBV6-2 or TRBV6-3 and TRBJ1-1, with 8 positions matching TRBD1. The length of the CDR3 is 13 residues. V lost 4 bases, J lost 4 bases, and 2 bases stayed unmatched. Germline loops: CDR1 MNHEY, CDR2 SVGEGT. The CDR3 loop reads CASSWTGFTEAFF. In DNA form, the CDR3 reads TGTGCCAGCAGTTGGACAGGGTTCACTGAAGCTTTCTTT.

This clonotype was seen ten or more times. The rearrangement joins TRBV11-1 to TRBJ1-2; tentatively, D is TRBD1 (5 bases). Germline CDR1 is SGHAT and CDR2 is FQDESV (reference sequence). V lost 8 bases to trimming and J lost 3 bases, with 19 bases between them. This CDR3 contains 15 residues. Here the CDR3 DNA reads TGTGCCAGCGAAGGACCTGGGGGGAAGGACTATGGCTACACCTTC. It yields the protein CASEGPGGKDYGYTF.